Listed below are T cell receptor beta chains from one sample, sequenced in a study of blood T cell repertoires in COVID-19. Sequencing used immunoSEQ multiplex PCR; TCRdb keeps in-frame clones, though not all of them. This sample has around 67,000 clones, with around 88% found just once. Sequencing used peripheral blood. All receptors come from a woman aged 80 or older with acute or convalescent COVID-19. Both conserved end residues are part of each CDR3. D genes are given only for firm matches. Clone size, where shown, is once, few, many, or a class for clones that have expanded.

NA,NA,TRBJ2-2,TRBV7-9,CASSLRADTGELFF,TGTGCCAGCAGCTTAAGAGCTGACACCGGGGAGCTGTTTTTT
TRBD1,few,TRBJ1-2,TRBV30,CAWSVRGRGDGYTF,TGTGCCTGGAGTGTACGAGGCAGGGGGGATGGCTACACCTTC
NA,NA,TRBJ2-1,TRBV6-1,CASSERRGNEQFF,TGTGCCAGCAGTGAACGGCGGGGCAATGAGCAGTTCTTC
NA,NA,TRBJ1-2,TRBV30,CAWAGEDYGYTF,TGTGCCTGGGCAGGGGAAGACTATGGCTACACCTTC
NA,NA,TRBJ2-5,TRBV5-1,CASSLLDIQETQYF,TGCGCCAGCAGCCTTCTGGACATTCAAGAGACCCAGTACTTC
TRBD1,NA,TRBJ1-1,TRBV7-3,CASRHRGNTEAFF,TGTGCCAGCAGACACAGGGGGAACACTGAAGCTTTCTTT
NA,NA,TRBJ1-1,TRBV7-2,CASSFFLARDTEAFF,TGTGCCAGCAGCTTTTTTTTGGCTCGGGACACTGAAGCTTTCTTT
NA,NA,TRBJ1-2,TRBV3-1/TRBV3-2,CASSTQSGVGYTF,TGTGCCAGCAGCACTCAATCAGGGGTTGGCTACACCTTC
TRBD2,NA,TRBJ2-2,TRBV18,CASSPIAGTSLTGELFF,TGTGCCAGCTCACCAATTGCCGGGACTAGTCTCACCGGGGAGCTGTTTTTT
NA,NA,TRBJ1-1,TRBV6-6,CASSGTGTTEAFF,TGTGCCAGCAGTGGAACAGGGACCACTGAAGCTTTCTTT
TRBD2,once,TRBJ2-3,TRBV5-1,CASSTGTSGVVDTQYF,TGCGCCAGCAGCACCGGGACTAGCGGGGTCGTAGATACGCAGTATTTT
NA,NA,TRBJ2-1,TRBV20-1,CSALIGGQFF,TGCAGTGCCCTGATCGGGGGGCAGTTCTTC
NA,NA,TRBJ2-1,TRBV29-1,CSVIAPPRYNEQFF,TGCAGCGTAATAGCCCCCCCGAGATACAATGAGCAGTTCTTC